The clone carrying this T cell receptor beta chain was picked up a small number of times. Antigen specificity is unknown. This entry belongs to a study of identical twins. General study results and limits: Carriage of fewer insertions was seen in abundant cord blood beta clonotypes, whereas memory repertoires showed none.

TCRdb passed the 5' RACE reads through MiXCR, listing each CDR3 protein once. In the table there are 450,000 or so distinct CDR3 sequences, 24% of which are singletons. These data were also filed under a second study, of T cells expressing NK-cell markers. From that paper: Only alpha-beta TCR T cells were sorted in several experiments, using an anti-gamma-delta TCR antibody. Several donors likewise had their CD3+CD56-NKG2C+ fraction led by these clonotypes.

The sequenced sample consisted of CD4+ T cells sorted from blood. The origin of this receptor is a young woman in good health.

The CDR3 loop is CSASIGQAQYF. DNA for the CDR3: TGCAGTGCTAGTATCGGGCAGGCGCAGTATTTT. The rearrangement joins TRBV20-1 to TRBJ2-3; D ambiguous. Trimming pared 3 bases from V and 10 bases from J, leaving 11 bases between. The CDR3 covers 11 residues. Germline V gene data show CDR1 as DFQATT and CDR2 as SNEGSKA (reference sequence).